What follows are 10 T cell receptor beta chains derived from one specimen sequenced in a study of cytomegalovirus exposure and HLA in healthy donors. A multiplex PCR was run with 60 Vbeta primers and 13 Jbeta primers. Repertoires were generated with immunoSEQ multiplex PCR, while TCRdb's copy carries only in-frame clones and drops some. The table has about 180,000 clones, approximately 80% seen once. The sample comprised PBMCs. The receptors stem from a man aged 25-45 years in good health and CMV-seropositive.

The rearrangement links TRBV5-6 to TRBJ1-4; 8 nucleotides agree with TRBD1. This CDR3 has 13 amino acids. J lost 10 bases, V lost 4 bases, and 6 bases had no gene match. Germline CDR1 is SGHDT and CDR2 is YYEEEE. Here the CDR3 DNA reads TGTGCCAGCAGCCCGGACAGGGAAGGAAAACTGTTTTTT. Its protein product is CASSPDREGKLFF.

This sequence joins TRBV16 and TRBJ1-6; D is undetermined. This CDR3 has 16 amino acids. The ends were cut back, 1 base at V and 8 bases at J, with 15 bases in the middle. Germline CDR1 and CDR2: KGHSY and FQNENV. CDR3 sequence: CASSQLSGRGDSPLHF. CDR3 nucleotide sequence: TGTGCCAGCAGCCAATTATCGGGAAGAGGAGATTCACCCCTCCACTTT.

The chain has TRBV6-5 and TRBJ1-1, with 8 bases aligning to TRBD1. Germline V gene lookup returns CDR1 MNHEY and CDR2 SVGAGI. Losses at the gene ends were 5 bases for V and 7 bases for J; bases not matched to a gene: 6. The CDR3 has 13 amino acids. The CDR3 coding sequence is TGTGCCAGCAGTAGAGACAGGGGAGGTGAAGCTTTCTTT. Encoded protein: CASSRDRGGEAFF.

The J gene is TRBJ2-5, the V gene TRBV28; no definite D call. The DNA end lines up better with TRBJ2-7; the J call may be wrong. The CDR3 runs 11 residues. The germline gives CDR1 MDHEN, CDR2 SYDVKM. CDR3: CASMSYYEQYF. The CDR3 region has the DNA TGTGCCAGCATGAGTTACTACGAGCAGTACTTC.

The J gene is TRBJ1-1, the V gene TRBV5-1; 10 bases are a match to TRBD1. The CDR3 sequence is 15 residues long. The germline CDR1 and CDR2 sequences are SGHRS and YFSETQ. After removal of 3 bases from V and 6 bases from J, the junction contained 8 bases not matched to a gene. CDR3 loop: CASSSAGTGESEAFF. Written as DNA, the CDR3 is TGCGCCAGCAGCTCAGCCGGGACAGGGGAATCTGAAGCTTTCTTT.

The chain couples TRBV9 to TRBJ2-7, with D unclear. This CDR3 spans 13 amino acids. Germline V gene data show CDR1 as SGDLS and CDR2 as YYNGEE. V was shortened by 0 bases and J by 7 bases, with 11 bases between the two germline ends. The CDR3 loop is CASSVGHGGEQYF. The CDR3 DNA sequence: TGTGCCAGCAGCGTAGGACACGGTGGGGAGCAGTACTTC.

This chain connects TRBV5-4 to TRBJ2-1; maybe TRBD2 (6 bases). Per germline, CDR1 SGHNT and CDR2 YYREEE (reference sequence). This CDR3 contains 15 residues. V lost 2 bases, J lost 9 bases, and 18 bases lay in between. Here the CDR3 DNA reads TGTGCCAGCAGCTTCACTAGCTACCTAGGATCTGAGCAGTTCTTC. It codes for CASSFTSYLGSEQFF. Full variable domain (outside the CDR3, taken from reference TRBV5-4 and TRBJ2-1): ETGVTQSPTHLIKTRGQQVTLRCSSQSGHNTVSWYQQALGQGPQFIFQYYREEENGRGNFPPRFSGLQFPNYSSELNVNALELDDSALYLCASSFTSYLGSEQFFGPGTRLTVL.

The genes are TRBV15 and TRBJ1-1; D remains ambiguous. This CDR3 has 14 residues. Germline values: CDR1 LNHNV, CDR2 YYDKDF (reference sequence). Trimming left V 0 bases short and J 0 bases short, with 5 bases between. The CDR3 sequence: CATSREGMNTEAFF. As DNA, the CDR3 is TGTGCCACCAGCAGAGAGGGCATGAACACTGAAGCTTTCTTT.

The table lists this clone with a count of one. The chain combines TRBV30 with TRBJ2-5, with D unresolved. With 4 bases removed from V and 5 bases from J, the gap between germline ends came to 11 bases. CDR3 length: 12 amino acids. Germline lookup yields CDR1 GTSNPN and CDR2 SVGIG (reference sequence). The CDR3 bases are TGTGCCTGGACCGGTAATGAGGAGACCCAGTACTTC. Translation: CAWTGNEETQYF.

This clone was seen only once. The chain joins TRBV5-6 to TRBJ2-7; TRBD1 matches at 9 bases. This CDR3 spans 16 amino acids. Germline trimming cut 1 base from V and 2 bases from J; bases unmatched to any gene: 7. Germline V gene sequence: CDR1 SGHDT, CDR2 YYEEEE. The CDR3 DNA follows: TGTGCCAGCAGCTTGTATACGGGACAGGGCCCCTACGAGCAGTACTTC. Its translation: CASSLYTGQGPYEQYF.